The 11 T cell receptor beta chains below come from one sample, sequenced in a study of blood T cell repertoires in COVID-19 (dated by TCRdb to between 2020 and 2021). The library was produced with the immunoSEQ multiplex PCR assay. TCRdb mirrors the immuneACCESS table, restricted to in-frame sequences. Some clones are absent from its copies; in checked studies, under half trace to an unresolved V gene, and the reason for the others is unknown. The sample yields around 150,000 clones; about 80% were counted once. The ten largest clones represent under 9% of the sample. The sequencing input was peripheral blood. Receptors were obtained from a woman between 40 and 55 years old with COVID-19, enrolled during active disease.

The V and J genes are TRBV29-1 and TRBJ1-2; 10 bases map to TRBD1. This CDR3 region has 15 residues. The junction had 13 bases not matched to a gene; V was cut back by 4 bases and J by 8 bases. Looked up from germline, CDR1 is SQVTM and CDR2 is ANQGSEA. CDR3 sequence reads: CSVVGGTGEKGGYTF. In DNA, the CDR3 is TGCAGCGTTGTTGGTGGGACAGGGGAGAAAGGCGGCTACACCTTC. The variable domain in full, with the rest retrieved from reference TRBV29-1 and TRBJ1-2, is SAVISQKPSRDICQRGTSLTIQCQVDSQVTMMFWYRQQPGQSLTLIATANQGSEATYESGFVIDKFPISRPNLTFSTLTVSNMSPEDSSIYLCSVVGGTGEKGGYTFGSGTRLTVV.

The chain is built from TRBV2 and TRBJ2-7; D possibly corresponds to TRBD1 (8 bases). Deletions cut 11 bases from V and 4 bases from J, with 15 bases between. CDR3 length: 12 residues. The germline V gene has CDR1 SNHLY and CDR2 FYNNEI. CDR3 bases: TGTGCCGGGGGGGGACAGGTTTACGAGCAGTACTTC. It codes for CAGGGQVYEQYF.

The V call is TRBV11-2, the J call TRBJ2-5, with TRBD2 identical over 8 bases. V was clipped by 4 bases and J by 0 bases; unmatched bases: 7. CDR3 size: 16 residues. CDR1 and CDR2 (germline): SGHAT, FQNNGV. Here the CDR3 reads CASSSGSGMNQETQYF. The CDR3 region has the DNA TGTGCCAGCAGCTCTGGTAGCGGGATGAACCAAGAGACCCAGTACTTC. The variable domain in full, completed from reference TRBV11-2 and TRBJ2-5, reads EAGVAQSPRYKIIEKRQSVAFWCNPISGHATLYWYQQILGQGPKLLIQFQNNGVVDDSQLPKDRFSAERLKGVDSTLKIQPAKLEDSAVYLCASSSGSGMNQETQYFGPGTRLLVL.

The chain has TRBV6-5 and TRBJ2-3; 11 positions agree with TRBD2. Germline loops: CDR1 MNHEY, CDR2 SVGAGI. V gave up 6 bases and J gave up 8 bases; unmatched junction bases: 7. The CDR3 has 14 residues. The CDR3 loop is CASSDSGRGGTQYF. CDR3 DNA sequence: TGTGCCAGCAGCGATAGCGGGAGGGGGGGTACGCAGTATTTT.

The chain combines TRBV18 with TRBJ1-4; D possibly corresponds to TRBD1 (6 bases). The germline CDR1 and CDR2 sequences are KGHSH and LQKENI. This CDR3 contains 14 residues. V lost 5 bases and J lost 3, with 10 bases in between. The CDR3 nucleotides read TGTGCCAGCTCAACAGGGTCTGCTAATGAAAAACTGTTTTTT. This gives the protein CASSTGSANEKLFF.

In DNA form, the CDR3 reads TGTGCCAGTAGTATGAGCGGGAGTTCCTACAATGAGCAGTTCTTC. The encoded protein is CASSMSGSSYNEQFF. The chain employs TRBV19 and TRBJ2-1, with 8 bases aligning to TRBD2. V lost 3 bases, J lost 1 base, and 2 bases stayed unmatched. The V gene's germline CDR1 is LNHDA and CDR2 SQIVND (reference sequence). The CDR3 totals 15 residues.

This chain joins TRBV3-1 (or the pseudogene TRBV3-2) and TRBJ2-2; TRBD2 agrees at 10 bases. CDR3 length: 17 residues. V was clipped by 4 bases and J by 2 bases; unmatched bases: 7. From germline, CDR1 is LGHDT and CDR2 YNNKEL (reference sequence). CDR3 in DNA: TGTGCCAGCAGCCGGACTAGCGGATCGGGAAACACCGGGGAGCTGTTTTTT. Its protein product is CASSRTSGSGNTGELFF.

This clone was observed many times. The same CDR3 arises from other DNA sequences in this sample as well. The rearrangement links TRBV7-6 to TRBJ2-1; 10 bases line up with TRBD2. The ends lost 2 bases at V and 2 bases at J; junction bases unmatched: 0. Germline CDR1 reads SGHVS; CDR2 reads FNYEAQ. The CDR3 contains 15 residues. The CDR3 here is CASSLLAGAYNEQFF. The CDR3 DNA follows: TGTGCCAGCAGCTTACTAGCGGGAGCCTACAATGAGCAGTTCTTC.

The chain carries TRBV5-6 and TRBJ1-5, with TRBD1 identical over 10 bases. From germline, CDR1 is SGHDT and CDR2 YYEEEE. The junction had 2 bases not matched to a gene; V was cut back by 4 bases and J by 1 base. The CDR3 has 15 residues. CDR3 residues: CASSADRGSNQPQHF. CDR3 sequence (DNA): TGTGCCAGCAGCGCGGACAGGGGGAGCAATCAGCCCCAGCATTTT. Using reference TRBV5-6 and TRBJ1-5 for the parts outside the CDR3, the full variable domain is DAGVTQSPTHLIKTRGQQVTLRCSPKSGHDTVSWYQQALGQGPQFIFQYYEEEERQRGNFPDRFSGHQFPNYSSELNVNALLLGDSALYLCASSADRGSNQPQHFGDGTRLSIL.

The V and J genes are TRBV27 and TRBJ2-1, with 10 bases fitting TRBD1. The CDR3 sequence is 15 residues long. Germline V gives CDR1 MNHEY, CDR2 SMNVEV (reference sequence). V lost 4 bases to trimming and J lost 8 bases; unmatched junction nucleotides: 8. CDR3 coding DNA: TGTGCCAGCAGTTCTCCGGGACAGGGGTTCGATGAGCAGTTCTTC. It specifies CASSSPGQGFDEQFF.

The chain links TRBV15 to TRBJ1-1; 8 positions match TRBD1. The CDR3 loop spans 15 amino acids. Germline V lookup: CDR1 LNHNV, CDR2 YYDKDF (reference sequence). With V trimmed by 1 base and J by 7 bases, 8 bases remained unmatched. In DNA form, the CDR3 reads TGTGCCACCAGCAGAGCCCTGGACAGGGTTAATGAAGCTTTCTTT. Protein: CATSRALDRVNEAFF.